Listed below are T cell receptor beta chains from one sample, sequenced in a study of T cells in Graves' hyperthyroidism and ophthalmopathy. TCRdb reprocessed the multiplex PCR reads via MiXCR and lists one record per CDR3 protein. The table includes roughly 560,000 distinct CDR3 sequences, roughly 14% detected once. Sequenced input: blood. Receptors originate from a woman aged 40 to 50 with Graves' ophthalmopathy. The CDR3 runs from the conserved cysteine through the conserved F or W. A D gene is named only where the DNA matches it firmly. Where a row states a size, it is once, few, many or the class of an expanded clone; other rows omit it.

v_gene,abundance,j_gene,d_gene,CDR3nt,CDR3aa
TRBV5-4,many,TRBJ1-1,TRBD1,TGTGCCAGCAGCTTGGGCGGGACAGGGGCAAGGACTGAAGCTTTCTTT,CASSLGGTGARTEAFF
TRBV6-5,.,TRBJ2-4,TRBD1,TGTGCCAGCAGTTGGGACAGGGGGGACCTAGCCAAAAACATTCAGTACTTC,CASSWDRGDLAKNIQYF
TRBV12-3/TRBV12-4,.,TRBJ1-3,TRBD1,TGTGCCAGCAGGGGAGGAACAGGGGCCTCTGGAATCACCATATATTTT,CASRGGTGASGITIYF
TRBV11-3,many,TRBJ2-7,.,TGTGCCAGCAGCTTCTACGGAGAGGCCTACGAGCAGTACTTC,CASSFYGEAYEQYF
TRBV6-2/TRBV6-3,many,TRBJ1-1,.,TGTGCCAGCATCCTAGGGGGGAGCACTGAAGCTTTCTTT,CASILGGSTEAFF
TRBV15,many,TRBJ2-6,.,TGTGCCACCAGCAGAGGACAGAGGAGCTCTGGGGCCAACGTCCTGACTTTC,CATSRGQRSSGANVLTF
TRBV2,many,TRBJ2-5,.,TGTGCCAGCAGTCACCTGCTAAGGGACGGTAGATACCAAGAGACCCAGTACTTC,CASSHLLRDGRYQETQYF
TRBV3-1,few,TRBJ2-5,.,TGTGCCAGCAGCCAAGCGGTCAGCGTGGAGACCCAGTACTTC,CASSQAVSVETQYF
TRBV12-3/TRBV12-4,many,TRBJ1-1,.,TGTGCCAGCAGTTTCGACGGCGAATCTGAAGCTTTCTTT,CASSFDGESEAFF
TRBV12-3/TRBV12-4,many,TRBJ2-7,TRBD2,TGTGCCAGCAGTTATTCGGGACTAGCGGGAAACGAGCAGTACTTC,CASSYSGLAGNEQYF
TRBV30,many,TRBJ1-1,.,TGTGCCTGGAGTGTATCGGGGGGATCCGAAGCTTTCTTT,CAWSVSGGSEAFF
TRBV6-1,.,TRBJ2-7,.,TGTGCCAGCAGCGGGGGACAGAGCTCCTACGAGCAGTACTTC,CASSGGQSSYEQYF
TRBV5-1,many,TRBJ2-7,.,TGCGCCAGCAGCCTAGACAGCAGTACCTACGAGCAGTACTTC,CASSLDSSTYEQYF
TRBV11-2,many,TRBJ2-7,TRBD1,TGTGCCAGCAGCTCAGGGACAGCCCGCGAGCAGTACTTC,CASSSGTAREQYF
TRBV29-1,many,TRBJ1-1,.,TGCAGCGTTGAAGTTTATGGGGGCGCGGGAGCTTTCTTT,CSVEVYGGAGAFF
TRBV7-9,few,TRBJ2-5,.,TGTGCCAGCAGCTTAGTCGAGGCGCAATGGCAAGAGACCCAGTACTTC,CASSLVEAQWQETQYF
TRBV20-1,many,TRBJ2-7,.,TGCAGTGCTAGAGGGGGCGGCTTCTCCTACGAGCAGTACTTC,CSARGGGFSYEQYF
TRBV12-3/TRBV12-4,many,TRBJ2-5,.,TGTGCCAGCAGAAAATCGGAACGGGAGATCCCAGAGACCCAGTACTTC,CASRKSEREIPETQYF
TRBV12-3/TRBV12-4,many,TRBJ1-1,.,TGTGCCAGCAGTTATGGACACCAGAACACTGAAGCTTTCTTT,CASSYGHQNTEAFF
TRBV11-2,many,TRBJ2-7,.,TGTGCCAGCAGCCCCGGTTGGGAATCCTACGAGCAGTACTTC,CASSPGWESYEQYF
TRBV9,many,TRBJ1-2,.,TGTGCCAGCAGCGTGACTAGTGGAAACTATGGCTACACCTTC,CASSVTSGNYGYTF
TRBV30,many,TRBJ1-5,TRBD1,TGTGCCTGGGAAACCGGGACAGGGGGCGGCCAGCCCCAGCATTTT,CAWETGTGGGQPQHF
TRBV6-1,many,TRBJ1-2,.,TGTGCCAGCAGACGCGCCCGTCGGGGAGGAATCTATGGCTACACCTTC,CASRRARRGGIYGYTF
TRBV6-5,many,TRBJ1-2,TRBD1,TGTGCCAGCAGTTACGGACAGGGGGACTCTTCTAACTATGGCTACACCTTC,CASSYGQGDSSNYGYTF
TRBV28,.,TRBJ1-1,.,TGTGCCAGCAGTTTTCTTGAGGAGGGCCCCACTGAAGCTTTCTTC,CASSFLEEGPTEAFF
TRBV20-1,.,TRBJ2-2,.,TGCAGTGCTAGGTGGGGGAACACCGGGGAGCTGTTTTTT,CSARWGNTGELFF
TRBV4-1,many,TRBJ2-5,.,TGCGCCAGCAGCCAAGAACCCAATGAGGGAGAGACCCAGTACTTC,CASSQEPNEGETQYF
TRBV29-1,many,TRBJ2-7,TRBD2,TGCAGCGTTGTAGCGGGTGCCTACGAGCAGTACTTC,CSVVAGAYEQYF
TRBV11-2,many,TRBJ1-2,.,TGTGCCAGCGCGCGGGACCGCTCCTATGGCTACACCTTC,CASARDRSYGYTF
TRBV19,few,TRBJ2-5,.,TGTGCCAGTAGTGAGTGGGCGGCCCAAGGAGAGACCCAGTACTTC,CASSEWAAQGETQYF
TRBV5-1,few,TRBJ2-5,TRBD2,TGCGCCAGCAGCTTGAGTGGCGGGAGGACGGGGGAGACCCAGTACTTC,CASSLSGGRTGETQYF
TRBV19,many,TRBJ1-5,.,TGTGCCAGTAGTATAGGCGCTAGCAATCAGCCCCAGCATTTT,CASSIGASNQPQHF
TRBV29-1,many,TRBJ1-1,.,TGCAGCGTTGCCAGTCAGTTTCGTGAAGCTTTCTTT,CSVASQFREAFF
TRBV15,.,TRBJ2-7,TRBD1,TGTGCCACCAGCAGCTCCCGGGACAGGGACTACGAGCAGTACTTC,CATSSSRDRDYEQYF
TRBV15,few,TRBJ1-1,.,TGTGCCACCAGCAGAGATAGGGAGTTTCGGGCTTTCTTT,CATSRDREFRAFF
TRBV20-1,many,TRBJ2-4,TRBD1,TGCAGTGCTAGAGACTGGACAGGGGGCGTGAATGGGATTCAGTACTTC,CSARDWTGGVNGIQYF
TRBV12-3/TRBV12-4,many,TRBJ2-2,.,TGTGCCAGCAAGAGGGACATATACACCGGGGAGCTGTTTTTT,CASKRDIYTGELFF
TRBV30,.,TRBJ1-1,.,TGTGCCTGGAGTTGGGGGGGACCGAACACTGAAGCTTTCTTT,CAWSWGGPNTEAFF
TRBV2,many,TRBJ1-1,TRBD1,TGTGCCAGCAGTAGGACAGGGGTTGAAGCTTTCTTT,CASSRTGVEAFF
TRBV9,many,TRBJ2-3,.,TGTGCCAGCAGCGTAGCTAGCACAGATACGCAGTATTTT,CASSVASTDTQYF
TRBV5-8,few,TRBJ2-7,.,TGTGCCAGCAGCTTGGCCCGGGACCTCACCTACGAGCAGTACTTC,CASSLARDLTYEQYF
TRBV10-3,.,TRBJ1-5,.,TGTGCCATCAGTGAGTCTAAGGGGATTCAGCCCCAGCATTTT,CAISESKGIQPQHF
TRBV14,many,TRBJ1-2,.,TGTGCCAGCAGCCAAGATTTTACAGGCTACCATGGCTACACCTTC,CASSQDFTGYHGYTF
TRBV5-1,.,TRBJ1-6,.,TGCGCCAGCAGCTCGGTGGGTCCACCTCGGTCACCCCTCCACTTT,CASSSVGPPRSPLHF
TRBV20-1,many,TRBJ1-1,.,TGCAGTGCTAGAGATAGGGGTTTCGCTGAAGCTTTCTTT,CSARDRGFAEAFF
TRBV30,many,TRBJ2-5,.,TGTGCCTGGAGTGTACTCTTGGCAGGGGATGGGGAGACCCAGTACTTC,CAWSVLLAGDGETQYF
TRBV12-3/TRBV12-4,.,TRBJ1-1,TRBD1,TGTGCCAGCAGGTCCGGGACAGTGACTGAAGCTTTCTTT,CASRSGTVTEAFF
TRBV20-1,.,TRBJ1-2,.,TGCAGTGCGAGCGACCCAGGGTTTAACTATGGCTACACCTTC,CSASDPGFNYGYTF